A single sample is the source of the 15 T cell receptor beta chains below, sequenced in a study of blood T cell repertoires in COVID-19. Generated by immunoSEQ multiplex PCR, the TCRdb table keeps only in-frame clones and is missing some. The sample yields over 110,000 clones, nearly 85% seen once. The sample taken for sequencing was PBMCs or T cells enriched from blood (not recorded which). These receptors all come from a man aged 50-59 years in a cohort exposed to, infected with or recovered from COVID-19 (not recorded which).

This clone has just one count. This rearrangement joins TRBV18 to TRBJ2-5; 11 nucleotides agree with TRBD2. V was clipped by 3 bases and J by 5 bases; unmatched bases: 11. The length of the CDR3 is 17 residues. Germline V gene lookup returns CDR1 KGHSH and CDR2 LQKENI. CDR3 region: CASSPPTSGARWETQYF. For the CDR3, the DNA is TGTGCCAGCTCACCGCCGACTAGCGGGGCAAGATGGGAGACCCAGTACTTC.

The chain uses TRBV3-1 (or the pseudogene TRBV3-2) and TRBJ1-1; 7 bases agree with TRBD1. Germline trimming cut 5 bases from V and 6 bases from J; bases unmatched to any gene: 12. The CDR3 consists of 15 residues. The V gene's germline CDR1 is LGHDT and CDR2 YNNKEL (reference sequence). The CDR3 sequence: CASSNTGAGAAEAFF. The DNA for the CDR3 is TGTGCCAGCAGCAATACAGGGGCCGGGGCCGCTGAAGCTTTCTTT.

The chain is built from TRBV7-8 and TRBJ2-7; 8 nucleotides match TRBD1. The CDR3 totals 14 residues. The germline CDR1 and CDR2 sequences are SGHVS and FQNEAQ. V lost 2 bases, J lost 5 bases, and 5 bases stayed unmatched. DNA for the CDR3: TGTGCCAGCAGCTTAAGCAGGGGGCTAAACGAGCAGTACTTC. Protein sequence: CASSLSRGLNEQYF.

The gene calls are TRBV5-6 and TRBJ1-3, with D possibly matching TRBD1 (5 bases). The CDR3 loop spans 16 amino acids. V was clipped by 2 bases and J by 0 bases, with 12 bases between them. Germline CDR1 SGHDT, CDR2 YYEEEE. This chain's CDR3 is CASSLWGGSSGNTIYF. CDR3 DNA: TGTGCCAGCAGCTTATGGGGGGGGTCCTCTGGAAACACCATATATTTT.

This clone was counted between two and nine times. The chain recombines TRBV19 with TRBJ1-5, with D perhaps TRBD1 (5 bases). Looked up from germline, CDR1 is LNHDA and CDR2 is SQIVND (reference sequence). The V and J ends lost 1 base and 3 bases respectively, with 10 bases between them. This CDR3 has 15 amino acids. CDR3 in amino acids: CASSIAQDTNQPQHF. The CDR3 DNA reads TGTGCCAGTAGTATAGCACAGGACACCAATCAGCCCCAGCATTTT. The complete variable domain, with remaining parts taken from reference TRBV19 and TRBJ1-5, reads DGGITQSPKYLFRKEGQNVTLSCEQNLNHDAMYWYRQDPGQGLRLIYYSQIVNDFQKGDIAEGYSVSREKKESFPLTVTSAQKNPTAFYLCASSIAQDTNQPQHFGDGTRLSIL.

The V gene is TRBV7-9, the J gene TRBJ2-4, with 8 positions matching TRBD2. CDR3 length: 16 residues. J lost 0 bases, V lost 5 bases, and 6 bases had no gene match. The V gene's germline CDR1 is SEHNR and CDR2 FQNEAQ (reference sequence). Here the CDR3 reads CASSPLAGLAKNIQYF. DNA of the CDR3: TGTGCCAGCAGCCCCCTAGCGGGTTTAGCCAAAAACATTCAGTACTTC.

The chain joins TRBV28 to TRBJ1-2; 7 positions agree with TRBD1. The trim removed 4 bases at V and 4 bases at J, leaving 12 bases unmatched. The CDR3 is made up of 16 amino acids. The germline CDR1 and CDR2 sequences are MDHEN and SYDVKM. The DNA of the CDR3 is TGTGCCAGCAGTTCCACCGGGACAGTGGGGGGCTATGGCTACACCTTC. This gives the protein CASSSTGTVGGYGYTF.

Points on this clone: An end of the junction differs from the germline gene, which may be a read error. This chain joins TRBV12-3 or TRBV12-4 and TRBJ1-2; D is possibly TRBD1 (6 bases). The CDR3 runs 12 residues. CDR3 in amino acids: CATSTPGEGELF. The DNA for the CDR3 is TGTGCCACCTCGACCCCAGGGGAGGGGGAACTCTTC.

This rearrangement joins TRBV11-2 to TRBJ1-4, with TRBD1 as a possible D gene (5 bases). This CDR3 region has 13 residues. CDR1 is SGHAT and CDR2 is FQNNGV in the germline V gene. V lost 5 bases and J lost 12, with 16 bases in between. The CDR3 nucleotides read TGTGCCAGCAGCCCACAGGAATTTTCGGAACTGTTTTTT. Translation: CASSPQEFSELFF.

The chain uses TRBV4-1 and TRBJ1-2; unclear D gene. V shed 1 base and J shed 4 bases, with 13 bases lying between them. From germline, CDR1 is MGHRA and CDR2 YSYEKL. The CDR3 sequence is 15 residues long. The CDR3 region has the DNA TGCGCCAGCAGCCAAGGAGCGGGAGTTGGCTATGGCTACACCTTC. The encoded protein is CASSQGAGVGYGYTF.

This rearrangement joins TRBV19 to TRBJ1-2; D call uncertain. The V gene's germline CDR1 is LNHDA and CDR2 SQIVND (reference sequence). V lost 6 bases and J lost 8, with 10 bases in between. CDR3 size: 11 residues. The CDR3 coding sequence is TGTGCCAGTAGGGAGTCGAACGGCTACACCTTC. Translating it yields CASRESNGYTF.

The rearrangement joins TRBV10-3 to TRBJ1-1; TRBD1 might be the D (6 bases). The germline CDR1 and CDR2 sequences are ENHRY and SYGVKD. CDR3 length equals 15 residues. Trimming left V 3 bases short and J 0 bases short, with 11 bases between. The CDR3 reads CAISDSGQLNTEAFF. Written as DNA, the CDR3 is TGTGCCATCAGTGACTCCGGACAGCTGAACACTGAAGCTTTCTTT.

This clone was detected once. V gene TRBV11-3 combines with J gene TRBJ2-3; the match to TRBD1 covers 7 bases. CDR3 size: 14 residues. J lost 3 bases, V lost 5 bases, and 5 bases had no gene match. CDR1 is SGHNT, CDR2 YENEEA, per germline. CDR3 nucleotide sequence: TGTGCCAGCAGCCCCCACAGGGGAACAGATACGCAGTATTTT. It codes for CASSPHRGTDTQYF.

This chain uses TRBV27 with TRBJ1-1; a weak D match, TRBD1 (5 bases). The V gene lost 4 bases and the J gene lost 10 bases, with 10 bases spanning the gap. Germline V CDR1 and CDR2: MNHEY, SMNVEV (reference sequence). The CDR3 length is 11 residues. The CDR3 protein is CASSSGFGAFF. The CDR3 coding sequence is TGTGCCAGCAGTTCAGGGTTCGGAGCTTTCTTT.

This chain connects TRBV7-2 to TRBJ1-2; the D gene is possibly TRBD1 (6 bases). Germline V gives CDR1 SGHTA, CDR2 FQGNSA. The germline V and J ends were trimmed by 5 bases and 8 bases, with 21 bases remaining between them. CDR3 length: 15 residues. CDR3 sequence: CASSDETDRRNGYTF. The CDR3 nucleotides are TGTGCCAGCAGCGACGAGACAGACAGGAGGAACGGCTACACCTTC.